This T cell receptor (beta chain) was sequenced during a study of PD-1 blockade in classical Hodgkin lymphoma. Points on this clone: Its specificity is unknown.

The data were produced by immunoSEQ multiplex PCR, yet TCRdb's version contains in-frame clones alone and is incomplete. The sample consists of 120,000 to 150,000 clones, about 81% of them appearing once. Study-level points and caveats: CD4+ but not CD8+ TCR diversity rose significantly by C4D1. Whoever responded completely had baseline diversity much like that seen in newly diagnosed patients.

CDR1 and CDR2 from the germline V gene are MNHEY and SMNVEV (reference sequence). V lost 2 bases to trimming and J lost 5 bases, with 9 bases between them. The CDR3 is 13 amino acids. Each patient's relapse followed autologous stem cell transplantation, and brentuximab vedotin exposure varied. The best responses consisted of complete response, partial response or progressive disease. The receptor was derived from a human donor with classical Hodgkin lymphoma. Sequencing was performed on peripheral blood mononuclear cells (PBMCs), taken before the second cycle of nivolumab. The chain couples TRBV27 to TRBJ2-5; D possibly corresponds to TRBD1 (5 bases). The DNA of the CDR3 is TGTGCCAGCAGTTTACAGGGCCAGGAGACCCAGTACTTC. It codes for CASSLQGQETQYF.